The 21 T cell receptor beta chains presented below share a single source sample, sequenced in a study of blood T cells in healthy people across ages. A second PCR, run for about 7 to 11 cycles, used a sample-barcoded 5' primer plus a J-beta primer mix. Each CDR3 protein gets one entry after TCRdb re-called the 5' RACE reads with MiXCR. The table lists around 1,700,000 distinct CDR3 sequences, about 28% of them singletons. Sequencing input: blood. These receptor sequences come from a woman younger than 45 in good health.

This chain uses TRBV3-1 with TRBJ1-1; D gene uncertain. V gave up 5 bases and J gave up 1 base, with 5 bases separating them. Germline CDR1 reads LGHDT; CDR2 reads YNNKEL (reference sequence). This CDR3 region has 12 residues. The CDR3 DNA sequence: TGTGCCAGCAGCACCCAGAACACTGAAGCTTTCTTT. It specifies CASSTQNTEAFF.

J is TRBJ1-2 and V is TRBV28; D unresolved. CDR1 and CDR2 from the germline V gene are MDHEN and SYDVKM. V gave up 5 bases and J gave up 6 bases, with 16 bases separating them. The CDR3 is 14 residues long. CDR3 nucleotides: TGTGCCAGCAGTCTACCCCCGGCCAACCATGGCTACACCTTC. Translation gives CASSLPPANHGYTF.

V is TRBV10-3 and J is TRBJ2-3; 15 nucleotides agree with TRBD2. Per germline, CDR1 ENHRY and CDR2 SYGVKD. The CDR3 consists of 17 residues. The V segment lost 6 bases and the J segment 6 bases; nucleotides outside the gene matches: 10. The CDR3 DNA reads TGTGCCATCAGGTCCGGGACTAGCGGGAGGAATAGGGATACGCAGTATTTT. Protein sequence: CAIRSGTSGRNRDTQYF.

V gene TRBV20-1 combines with J gene TRBJ2-1; 8 bases line up with TRBD2. Germline-derived CDR1 and CDR2 are DFQATT and SNEGSKA (reference sequence). The J segment lost 6 bases and the V segment lost 3 bases, leaving 7 bases of the junction unmatched. The CDR3 runs to 14 residues. The chain's CDR3 is CSARAAGGANEQFF. In nucleotides, the CDR3 is TGCAGTGCTAGGGCGGCGGGAGGCGCCAATGAGCAGTTCTTC.

This clonotype has at least ten counts. J is TRBJ2-7 and V is TRBV20-1, with 8 bases that match TRBD2. After removal of 5 bases from V and 2 bases from J, the junction contained 8 bases not matched to a gene. The CDR3 covers 14 residues. Germline loops: CDR1 DFQATT, CDR2 SNEGSKA (reference sequence). CDR3: CSASPAGVPYEQYF. The CDR3 nucleotides are TGCAGTGCTTCTCCAGCGGGAGTCCCCTACGAGCAGTACTTC.

This clonotype was seen once. The rearrangement links TRBV19 to TRBJ2-2, with 8 positions matching TRBD2. CDR1 is LNHDA and CDR2 is SQIVND in the germline V gene (reference sequence). The V and J ends lost 5 bases and 1 base, in that order; junction bases with no gene match: 3. The CDR3 extends over 15 amino acids. The CDR3 reads CASSSAGVNTGELFF. The CDR3, as DNA: TGTGCCAGTAGTTCAGCGGGGGTGAACACCGGGGAGCTGTTTTTT. Full variable domain (remainder filled in from reference TRBV19 and TRBJ2-2): DGGITQSPKYLFRKEGQNVTLSCEQNLNHDAMYWYRQDPGQGLRLIYYSQIVNDFQKGDIAEGYSVSREKKESFPLTVTSAQKNPTAFYLCASSSAGVNTGELFFGEGSRLTVL.

This clonotype has a count of ten or more. The chain combines TRBV6-5 with TRBJ2-7; D is possibly TRBD1 (5 bases). The CDR3 spans 14 residues. Germline assignment: CDR1 MNHEY and CDR2 SVGAGI. V lost 5 bases to trimming and J lost 6 bases, with 17 bases between them. The chain's CDR3 is CASSAIGAVSEQYF. The DNA of the CDR3 is TGTGCCAGCAGTGCGATTGGGGCAGTAAGCGAGCAGTACTTC.

The chain has TRBV2 and TRBJ1-2, with D hard to call. Germline V gene data show CDR1 as SNHLY and CDR2 as FYNNEI. The CDR3 length is 16 residues. The V and J ends lost 1 base and 0 bases respectively, with 12 bases between them. CDR3 DNA: TGTGCCAGCAGTGAAGGAAGAACGGATTCTAACTATGGCTACACCTTC. Translation: CASSEGRTDSNYGYTF.

The sample holds a few counts of this clonotype. Germline and junction disagree at one end, which may indicate a read error. The V gene is TRBV6-6, the J gene TRBJ2-6; D is ambiguous. The CDR3 totals 15 residues. Germline assignment: CDR1 MNHNY and CDR2 SVGAGI (reference sequence). The CDR3 loop is CACSYSSPGANVLTF. CDR3 DNA sequence: TGTGCCTGCAGTTACTCGAGTCCTGGGGCCAACGTCCTGACTTTC.

A note on this clonotype: At one of its ends the junction is not consistent with the germline gene, which may arise from a read error. This chain connects TRBV5-1 to TRBJ2-5; 7 nucleotides align to TRBD2. CDR1 and CDR2 from the germline V gene are SGHRS and YFSETQ. This CDR3 comprises 18 residues. The CDR3: CANSLRAVRETRKETQYF. CDR3 coding DNA: TGCGCCAACAGCTTGCGAGCGGTGCGGGAGACCCGGAAAGAGACCCAGTACTTC.

The rearrangement links TRBV20-1 to TRBJ2-3; tentatively, D is TRBD2 (5 bases). Germline V gene sequence: CDR1 DFQATT, CDR2 SNEGSKA (reference sequence). This CDR3 has 14 residues. The V end lost 6 bases, the J end lost 0 bases, and 13 bases lay between the germline ends. The CDR3 region is CSAPRGFSTDTQYF. For the CDR3, the DNA is TGCAGTGCACCCCGGGGTTTTAGCACAGATACGCAGTATTTT.

This clonotype has ten or more counts. CDR3 protein: CASSPGTSGAYEQYF. CDR3 sequence (DNA): TGTGCCAGCAGCCCAGGGACTAGCGGGGCCTACGAGCAGTACTTC. This chain joins TRBV27 and TRBJ2-7; 13 bases agree with TRBD2. Trimming removed 6 bases from V and 2 bases from J; junction bases left unmatched: 4. Germline lookup yields CDR1 MNHEY and CDR2 SMNVEV (reference sequence). The CDR3 sequence is 15 residues long.

This clonotype was seen more than once but under ten times. V and J are TRBV27 and TRBJ2-5; TRBD1 matches 8 bases. The germline V gene has CDR1 MNHEY and CDR2 SMNVEV (reference sequence). The CDR3 is made up of 15 amino acids. Germline trimming cut 8 bases from V and 7 bases from J; bases unmatched to any gene: 15. In nucleotides, the CDR3 is TGTGCCAGCCGCGTCCAAGGACAGGGATTGGGGACCCAGTACTTC. Amino acid sequence: CASRVQGQGLGTQYF.

This clonotype was seen many times. The CDR3, as DNA: TGTGCCAGCAGGTCGGGGCCAATCGTTAACGAGCAGTACTTC. It codes for CASRSGPIVNEQYF. The chain recombines TRBV27 with TRBJ2-7, with D perhaps TRBD1 or TRBD2 (5 bases each). This CDR3 has 14 amino acids. Germline loops: CDR1 MNHEY, CDR2 SMNVEV (reference sequence). V lost 6 bases, J lost 5 bases, and 17 bases lay in between.

Written as DNA, the CDR3 is TGTGCCAGCACCCAGGAGTCCAAAAACATTCAGTACTTC. It specifies CASTQESKNIQYF. The chain combines TRBV2 with TRBJ2-4, with D unresolved. V dropped 7 bases and J dropped 2 bases, with 9 bases sitting between them. The CDR3 length is 13 residues. The germline V gene has CDR1 SNHLY and CDR2 FYNNEI.

This clonotype was seen only a few times. The junction does not match germline at one end; this may be a read error. The chain combines TRBV19 with TRBJ2-1; 13 nucleotides match TRBD2. The germline CDR1 and CDR2 sequences are LNHDA and SQIVND (reference sequence). The CDR3 has 15 amino acids. CDR3 sequence (DNA): TGTGCCAGTAGTCGGACTAGCGGGAGCTACTATGAGCAGTTCTTC. It is translated as CASSRTSGSYYEQFF. Filled out from reference TRBV19 and TRBJ2-1, the complete variable domain reads DGGITQSPKYLFRKEGQNVTLSCEQNLNHDAMYWYRQDPGQGLRLIYYSQIVNDFQKGDIAEGYSVSREKKESFPLTVTSAQKNPTAFYLCASSRTSGSYYEQFFGPGTRLTVL.

This chain links TRBV7-8 with TRBJ2-3; 8 nucleotides agree with TRBD2. Germline CDR1 and CDR2: SGHVS and FQNEAQ. This CDR3 has 17 residues. V was clipped by 3 bases and J by 0 bases; unmatched bases: 8. The CDR3 DNA sequence: TGTGCCAGCAGCTTCCTTGTAGCGGGATCTAGCACAGATACGCAGTATTTT. Its translation: CASSFLVAGSSTDTQYF.

CDR3 nucleotide sequence: TGTGCCAGCAGTTACTCACCCAGGCTTACCTACGAGCAGTACTTC. Translating it yields CASSYSPRLTYEQYF. V is TRBV6-5 and J is TRBJ2-7; no firm D call. Trimming removed 0 bases from V and 2 bases from J, with 11 bases in between. Looked up from germline, CDR1 is MNHEY and CDR2 is SVGAGI. The CDR3 is 15 residues long.

This clonotype was found a few times. A single base is all that separates this from a far larger clone, so a read error is likely. This rearrangement joins TRBV11-3 to TRBJ2-1, with D uncertain. Gene TRBJ2-7 matches the end of the DNA better, so the J call may be wrong. The CDR3 covers 11 residues. The germline CDR1 and CDR2 sequences are SGHNT and YENEEA. The CDR3: CASSYYNEQYF. Written as DNA, the CDR3 is TGTGCCAGCAGCTACTACAATGAGCAGTACTTC.

The sample holds many counts of this clonotype. V and J are TRBV20-1 and TRBJ2-7; D not certain. CDR3 size: 15 residues. The germline gives CDR1 DFQATT, CDR2 SNEGSKA (reference sequence). V shed 0 bases and J shed 6 bases, with 18 bases lying between them. The CDR3 nucleotides are TGCAGTGCTAGAGATTTCGCAGGAAAGCTCGGCGAGCAGTACTTC. Its translation: CSARDFAGKLGEQYF.

The chain is built from TRBV2 and TRBJ2-5; possible D gene TRBD1, 5 bases. The CDR3 spans 13 residues. V lost 10 bases and J lost 3, with 15 bases in between. CDR1 is SNHLY, CDR2 FYNNEI, per germline. CDR3 in DNA: TGTGCCACGACAGAACAGGCAAAAGAGACCCAGTACTTC. Its protein is CATTEQAKETQYF.